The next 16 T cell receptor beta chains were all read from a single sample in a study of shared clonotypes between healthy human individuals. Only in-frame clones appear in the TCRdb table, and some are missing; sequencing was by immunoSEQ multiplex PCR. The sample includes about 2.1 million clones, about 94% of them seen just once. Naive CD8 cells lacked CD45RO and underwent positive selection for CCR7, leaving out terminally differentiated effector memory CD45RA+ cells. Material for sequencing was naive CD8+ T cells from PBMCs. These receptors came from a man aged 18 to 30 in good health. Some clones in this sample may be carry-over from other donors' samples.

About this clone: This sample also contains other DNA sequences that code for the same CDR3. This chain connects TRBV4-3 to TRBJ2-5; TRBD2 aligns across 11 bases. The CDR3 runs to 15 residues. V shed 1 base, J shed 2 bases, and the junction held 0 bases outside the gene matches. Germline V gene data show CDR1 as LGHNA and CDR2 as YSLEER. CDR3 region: CASSQGLAGQETQYF. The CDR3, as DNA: TGCGCCAGCAGCCAAGGACTAGCGGGGCAAGAGACCCAGTACTTC.

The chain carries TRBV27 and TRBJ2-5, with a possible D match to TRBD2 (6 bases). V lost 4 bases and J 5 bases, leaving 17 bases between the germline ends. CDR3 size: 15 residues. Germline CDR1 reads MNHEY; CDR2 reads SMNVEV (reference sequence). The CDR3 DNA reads TGTGCCAGCAGTTATGATGGAGGGAAGGGGGAGACCCAGTACTTC. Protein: CASSYDGGKGETQYF.

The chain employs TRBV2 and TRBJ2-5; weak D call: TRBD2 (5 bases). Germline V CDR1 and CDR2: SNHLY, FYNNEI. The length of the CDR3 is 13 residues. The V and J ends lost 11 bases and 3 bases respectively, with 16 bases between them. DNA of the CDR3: TGTGCCGGCCTCAGACTAAGCGAAGAGACCCAGTACTTC. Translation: CAGLRLSEETQYF.

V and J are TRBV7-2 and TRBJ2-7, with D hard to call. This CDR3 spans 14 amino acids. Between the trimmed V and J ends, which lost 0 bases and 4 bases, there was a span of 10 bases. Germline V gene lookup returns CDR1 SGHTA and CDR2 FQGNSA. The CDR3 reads CASSLAQTSYEQYF. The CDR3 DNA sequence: TGTGCCAGCAGCTTAGCGCAGACTTCTTACGAGCAGTACTTC.

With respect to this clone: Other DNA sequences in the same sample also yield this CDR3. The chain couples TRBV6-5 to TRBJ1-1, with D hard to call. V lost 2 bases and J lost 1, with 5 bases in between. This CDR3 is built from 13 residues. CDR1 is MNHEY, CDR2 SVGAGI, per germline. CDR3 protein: CASSYRGNTEAFF. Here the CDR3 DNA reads TGTGCCAGCAGTTACCGGGGGAACACTGAAGCTTTCTTT.

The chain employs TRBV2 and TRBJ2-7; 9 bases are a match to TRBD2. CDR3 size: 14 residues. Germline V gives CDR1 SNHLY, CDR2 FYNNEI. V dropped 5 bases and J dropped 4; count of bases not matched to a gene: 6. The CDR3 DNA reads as TGTGCCAGCAGTCTGGCTAGCGGGATTTACGAGCAGTACTTC. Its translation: CASSLASGIYEQYF.

CDR3 bases: TGTGCCAGTAGTCTATCGGCTAGCGGGAGCAGTGAGCAGTACTTC. Protein sequence: CASSLSASGSSEQYF. The rearrangement uses TRBV19 and TRBJ2-7, with 10 positions matching TRBD2. Germline assignment: CDR1 LNHDA and CDR2 SQIVND (reference sequence). V dropped 5 bases and J dropped 7; count of bases not matched to a gene: 11. The CDR3 loop spans 15 amino acids.

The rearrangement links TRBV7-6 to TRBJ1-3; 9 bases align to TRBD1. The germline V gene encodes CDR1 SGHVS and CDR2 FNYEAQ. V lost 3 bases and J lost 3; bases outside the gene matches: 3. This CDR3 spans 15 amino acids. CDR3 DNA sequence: TGTGCCAGCAGCTTGATGACAGGGGGTGGAAACACCATATATTTT. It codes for CASSLMTGGGNTIYF.

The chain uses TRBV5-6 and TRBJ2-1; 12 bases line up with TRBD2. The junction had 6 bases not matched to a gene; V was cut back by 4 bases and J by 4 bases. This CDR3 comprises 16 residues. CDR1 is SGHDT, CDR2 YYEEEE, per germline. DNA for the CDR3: TGTGCCAGCAGCCATGGACTAGCGGGAAATTACAATGAGCAGTTCTTC. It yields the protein CASSHGLAGNYNEQFF.

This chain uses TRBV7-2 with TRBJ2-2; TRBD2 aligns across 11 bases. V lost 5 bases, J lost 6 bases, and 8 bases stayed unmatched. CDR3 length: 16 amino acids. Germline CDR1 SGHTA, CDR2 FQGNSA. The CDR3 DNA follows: TGTGCCAGCAGCCCGGTAGCGGGAGGGCACCCCGGGGAGCTGTTTTTT. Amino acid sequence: CASSPVAGGHPGELFF.

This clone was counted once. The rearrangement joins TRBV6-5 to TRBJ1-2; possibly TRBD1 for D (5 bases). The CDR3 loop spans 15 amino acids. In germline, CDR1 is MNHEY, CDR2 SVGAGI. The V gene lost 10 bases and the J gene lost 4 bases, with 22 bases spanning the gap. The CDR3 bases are TGTGCCACCACCATAAAAACAGGAAACTTCTATGGCTACACCTTC. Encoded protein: CATTIKTGNFYGYTF.

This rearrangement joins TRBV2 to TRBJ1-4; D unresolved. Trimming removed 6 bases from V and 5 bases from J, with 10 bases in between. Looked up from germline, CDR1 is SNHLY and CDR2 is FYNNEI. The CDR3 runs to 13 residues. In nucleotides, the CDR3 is TGTGCCAGCAGGGCAGGTGAAAATGAAAAACTGTTTTTT. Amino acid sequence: CASRAGENEKLFF. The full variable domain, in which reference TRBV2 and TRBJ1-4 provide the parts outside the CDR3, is EPEVTQTPSHQVTQMGQEVILRCVPISNHLYFYWYRQILGQKVEFLVSFYNNEISEKSEIFDDQFSVERPDGSNFTLKIRSTKLEDSAMYFCASRAGENEKLFFGSGTQLSVL.

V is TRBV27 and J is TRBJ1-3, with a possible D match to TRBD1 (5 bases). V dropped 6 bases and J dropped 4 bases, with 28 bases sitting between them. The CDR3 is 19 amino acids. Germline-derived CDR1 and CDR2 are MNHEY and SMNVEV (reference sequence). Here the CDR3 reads CASRYPPSLRGIQGNTIYF. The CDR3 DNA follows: TGTGCCAGCAGATATCCCCCCTCGTTGCGGGGCATTCAAGGAAACACCATATATTTT.

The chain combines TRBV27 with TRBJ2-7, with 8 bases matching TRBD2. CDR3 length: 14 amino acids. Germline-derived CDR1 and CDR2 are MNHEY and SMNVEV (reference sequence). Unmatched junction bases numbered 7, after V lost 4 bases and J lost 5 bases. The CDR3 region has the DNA TGTGCCAGCAGTTCAGGGACTAGGTCAGACGAGCAGTACTTC. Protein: CASSSGTRSDEQYF.

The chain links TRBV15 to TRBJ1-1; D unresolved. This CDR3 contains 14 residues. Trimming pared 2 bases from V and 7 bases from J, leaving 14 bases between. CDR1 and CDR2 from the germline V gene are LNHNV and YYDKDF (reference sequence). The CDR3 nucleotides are TGTGCCACCAGCAGATCGTCTCTTTCCATTGAAGCTTTCTTT. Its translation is CATSRSSLSIEAFF.

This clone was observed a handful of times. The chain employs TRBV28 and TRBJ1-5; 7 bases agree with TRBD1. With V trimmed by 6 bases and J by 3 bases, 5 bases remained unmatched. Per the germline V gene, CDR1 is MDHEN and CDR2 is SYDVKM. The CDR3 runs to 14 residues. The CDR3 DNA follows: TGTGCCAGCAGCACGGGACAGCCCAATCAGCCCCAGCATTTT. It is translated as CASSTGQPNQPQHF.